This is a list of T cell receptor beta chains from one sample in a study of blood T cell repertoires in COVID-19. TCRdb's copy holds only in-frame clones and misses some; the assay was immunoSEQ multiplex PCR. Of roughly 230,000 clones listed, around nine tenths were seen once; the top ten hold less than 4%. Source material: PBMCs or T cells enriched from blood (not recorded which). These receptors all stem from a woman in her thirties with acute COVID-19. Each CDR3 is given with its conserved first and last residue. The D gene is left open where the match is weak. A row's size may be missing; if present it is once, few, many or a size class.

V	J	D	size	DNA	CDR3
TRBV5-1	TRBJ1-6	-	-	TGCGCCAGCAGCGCAGCAGGGGATTCACCCCTCCACTTT	CASSAAGDSPLHF
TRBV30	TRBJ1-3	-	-	TGTGCCTGGAGTCGGGTCCTGTCTGGAAACACCATATATTTT	CAWSRVLSGNTIYF
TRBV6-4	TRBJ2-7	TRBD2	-	TGTGCCAGCAGTCCCGAGGGAGGGCCCTCCTACGAGCAGTACTTC	CASSPEGGPSYEQYF
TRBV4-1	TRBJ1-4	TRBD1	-	TGCGCCAGCAGCCAAACCGGGACAGGGGCAACTAATGAAAAACTGTTTTTT	CASSQTGTGATNEKLFF
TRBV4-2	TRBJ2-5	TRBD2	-	TGTGCCAGCAGCCCGGGCGGGGGGCTCGGGCCGTACCAAGAGACCCAGTACTTC	CASSPGGGLGPYQETQYF
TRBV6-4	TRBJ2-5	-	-	TGTGCCAGCAGGCATACGTCGGGGGTCGACGAGACCCAGTACTTC	CASRHTSGVDETQYF
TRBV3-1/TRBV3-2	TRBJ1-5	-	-	TGTGCCAGCAGCCCCACCGCGGAAGGCAATCAGCCCCAGCATTTT	CASSPTAEGNQPQHF
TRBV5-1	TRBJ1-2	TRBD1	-	TGCGCCAGCAGCTTAGACAGGGTTGGGGATGGCTACACCTTC	CASSLDRVGDGYTF
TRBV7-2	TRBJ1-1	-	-	TGTGCCAGCAGCTTTACAGGACAGTCGAACACTGAAGCTTTCTTT	CASSFTGQSNTEAFF
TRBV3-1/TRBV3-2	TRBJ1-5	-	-	TGTGCCAGCAGCCAAGAGGCCCAGCCCCAGCATTTT	CASSQEAQPQHF
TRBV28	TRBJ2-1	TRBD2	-	TGTGCCAGCAGTCCTCATGTCGGGGGGGCCCAAGATGAGCAGTTCTTC	CASSPHVGGAQDEQFF
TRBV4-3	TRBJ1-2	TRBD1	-	TGCGCCAGCAGCCTTCAGGGGACAGGGGGCGACGGCTACACCTTC	CASSLQGTGGDGYTF
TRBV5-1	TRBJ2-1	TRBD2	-	TGCGCCAGCAAGGGCGGGAGCTCCTACAATGAGCAGTTCTTC	CASKGGSSYNEQFF
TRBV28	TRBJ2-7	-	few	TGTGCCAGCAGTTTATTTCCAGGGGGGTACCGGCAGTACTTC	CASSLFPGGYRQYF
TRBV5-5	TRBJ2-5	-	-	TGTGCCAGCAGCTTGTGGCAGGGGGAGACCCAGTACTTC	CASSLWQGETQYF
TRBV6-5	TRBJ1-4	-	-	TGTGCCAGCGAGGGGGTCGGAGAAAAACTGTTTTTT	CASEGVGEKLFF
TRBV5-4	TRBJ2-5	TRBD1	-	TGTGCCAGCAGATTAGACAGGGCAAACCAAGAGACCCAGTACTTC	CASRLDRANQETQYF